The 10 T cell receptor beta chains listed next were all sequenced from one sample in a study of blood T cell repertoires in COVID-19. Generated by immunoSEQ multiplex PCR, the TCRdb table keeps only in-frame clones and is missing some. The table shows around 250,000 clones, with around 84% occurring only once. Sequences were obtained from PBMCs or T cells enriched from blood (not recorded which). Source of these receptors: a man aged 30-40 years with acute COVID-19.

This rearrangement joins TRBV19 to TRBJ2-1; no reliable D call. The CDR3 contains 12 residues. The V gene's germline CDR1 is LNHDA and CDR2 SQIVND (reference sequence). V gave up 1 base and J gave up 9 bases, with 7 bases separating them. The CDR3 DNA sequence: TGTGCCAGTAGTATAGCCCGGAGTGAGCAGTTCTTC. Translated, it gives CASSIARSEQFF.

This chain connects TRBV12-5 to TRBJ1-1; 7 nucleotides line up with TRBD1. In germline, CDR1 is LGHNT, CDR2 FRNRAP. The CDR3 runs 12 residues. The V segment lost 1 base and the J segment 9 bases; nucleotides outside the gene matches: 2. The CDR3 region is CASGLGQGKAFF. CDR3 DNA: TGTGCTAGTGGTTTGGGACAGGGTAAAGCTTTCTTT. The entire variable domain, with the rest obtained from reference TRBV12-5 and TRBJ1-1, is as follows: DARVTQTPRHKVTEMGQEVTMRCQPILGHNTVFWYRQTMMQGLELLAYFRNRAPLDDSGMPKDRFSAEMPDATLATLKIQPSEPRDSAVYFCASGLGQGKAFFGQGTRLTVV.

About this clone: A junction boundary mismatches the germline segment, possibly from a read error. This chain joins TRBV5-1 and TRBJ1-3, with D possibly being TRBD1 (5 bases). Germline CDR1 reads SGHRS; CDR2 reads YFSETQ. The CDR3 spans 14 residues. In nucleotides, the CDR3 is TGTGCCAGCAGCAATCAGGGCTCTGGAAACACCATATATTTT. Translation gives CASSNQGSGNTIYF.

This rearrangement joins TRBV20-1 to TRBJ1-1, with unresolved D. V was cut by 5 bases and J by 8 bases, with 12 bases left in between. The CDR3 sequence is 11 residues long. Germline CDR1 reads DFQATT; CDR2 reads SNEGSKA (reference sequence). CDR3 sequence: CSAPSGGEAFF. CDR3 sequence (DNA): TGCAGTGCTCCCTCTGGCGGGGAAGCTTTCTTT.

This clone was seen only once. CDR3 in amino acids: CASSSDREDGYTF. DNA for the CDR3: TGTGCCAGCAGCTCGGACAGGGAAGATGGCTACACCTTC. The chain has TRBV7-6 and TRBJ1-2; TRBD1 agrees at 8 bases. V gave up 4 bases and J gave up 6 bases; unmatched junction bases: 4. Germline CDR1 SGHVS, CDR2 FNYEAQ. The length of the CDR3 is 13 residues.

For the CDR3, the DNA is TGTGCCAGTAGACCCGCTAGCGGGAGCCCGGGGGAGCAGTTCTTC. Translating gives CASRPASGSPGEQFF. The gene calls are TRBV19 and TRBJ2-1, with 10 bases matching TRBD2. The CDR3 loop spans 15 amino acids. The V and J ends lost 6 bases and 10 bases, in that order; junction bases with no gene match: 12. CDR1 LNHDA and CDR2 SQIVND come from the germline V gene (reference sequence).

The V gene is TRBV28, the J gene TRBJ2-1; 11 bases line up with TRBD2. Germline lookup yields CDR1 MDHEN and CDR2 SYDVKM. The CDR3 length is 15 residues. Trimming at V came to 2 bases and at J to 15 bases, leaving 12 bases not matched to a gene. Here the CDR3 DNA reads TGTGCCAGCAGTTTAGGAACTAGCGGGAGAACCTTAGGGTTCTTC. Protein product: CASSLGTSGRTLGFF. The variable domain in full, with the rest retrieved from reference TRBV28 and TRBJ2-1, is DVKVTQSSRYLVKRTGEKVFLECVQDMDHENMFWYRQDPGLGLRLIYFSYDVKMKEKGDIPEGYSVSREKKERFSLILESASTNQTSMYLCASSLGTSGRTLGFFGPGTRLTVL.

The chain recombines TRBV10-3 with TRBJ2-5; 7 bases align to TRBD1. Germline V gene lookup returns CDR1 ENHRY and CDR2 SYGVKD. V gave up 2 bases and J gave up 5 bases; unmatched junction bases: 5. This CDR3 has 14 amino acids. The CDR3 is CAISEPTGRETQYF. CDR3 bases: TGTGCCATCAGTGAGCCGACAGGGCGGGAGACCCAGTACTTC.

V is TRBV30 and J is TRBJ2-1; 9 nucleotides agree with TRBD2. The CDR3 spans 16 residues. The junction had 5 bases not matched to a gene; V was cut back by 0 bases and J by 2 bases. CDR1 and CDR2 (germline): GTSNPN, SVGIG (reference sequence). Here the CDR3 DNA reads TGTGCCTGGAGTGTAGGATTAGCGGGAGCCTACAATGAGCAGTTCTTC. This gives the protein CAWSVGLAGAYNEQFF.

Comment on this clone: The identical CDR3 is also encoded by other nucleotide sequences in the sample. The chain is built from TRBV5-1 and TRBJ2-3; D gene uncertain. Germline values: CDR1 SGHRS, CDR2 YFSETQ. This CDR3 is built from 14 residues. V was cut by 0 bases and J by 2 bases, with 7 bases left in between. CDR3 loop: CASSLGASTDTQYF. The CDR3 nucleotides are TGCGCCAGCAGCTTGGGCGCTTCCACAGATACGCAGTATTTT.